The subject of this entry is one T cell receptor beta chain. Ten or more counts support this clonotype. Its binding antigen is unknown. Base qualities were left out, and no much larger clone turns up one base away. Including cysteine and phenylalanine, the CDR3 has 14 amino acids. The DNA shown is the 42-base CDR3, in frame from base 1. V loses 2 bases of germline sequence and J loses 4 bases, and the interval between the two ends is 9 bases. CDR1 and CDR2 are drawn from the germline V gene (reference sequence): MNHEY, SMNVEV. The library came from 5' RACE. The run used an Illumina MiSeq. TCRdb redid the processing of the public reads, applying fastp at Q25 and MiXCR, and retained in-frame beta chains. When rows share a CDR3 protein, they turn into one entry using the most common DNA and genes. This sample holds 18,000 or so distinct CDR3 sequences; over 15% were observed only once. Around 22% of the sample is in the top ten clones.

The data stem from a study of HIV-infected patients and healthy controls (dated by TCRdb to the mid-2010s). Sequenced: CD8+ T cells from blood. The V gene is TRBV27 and the J gene is TRBJ2-1, with no D gene named confidently. The TCR originated in a human donor in good health. In nucleotide form, the sequence is TGTGCCAGCAGTTTAAGCGCAGGATACAATGAGCAGTTCTTC. This yields the protein CASSLSAGYNEQFF.